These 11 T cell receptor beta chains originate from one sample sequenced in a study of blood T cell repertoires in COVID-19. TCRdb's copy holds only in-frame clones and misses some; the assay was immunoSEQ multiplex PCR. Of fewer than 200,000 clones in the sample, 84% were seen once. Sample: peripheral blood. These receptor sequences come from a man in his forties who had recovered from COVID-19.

The CDR3 region is CASSSGTGGFSYNEQFF. The CDR3 nucleotides read TGTGCCAGCAGCAGTGGGACAGGGGGTTTCTCCTACAATGAGCAGTTCTTC. This chain connects TRBV5-8 to TRBJ2-1; TRBD1 matches 11 bases. Per the germline V gene, CDR1 is SGHTS and CDR2 is YDEGEE. The length of the CDR3 is 17 residues. Germline trimming cut 4 bases from V and 0 bases from J; bases unmatched to any gene: 6.

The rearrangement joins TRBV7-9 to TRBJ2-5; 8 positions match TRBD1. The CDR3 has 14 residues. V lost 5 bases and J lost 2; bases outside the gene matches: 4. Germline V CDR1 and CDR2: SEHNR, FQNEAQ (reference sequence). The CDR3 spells CASSQTGVQETQYF. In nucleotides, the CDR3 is TGTGCCAGCAGCCAGACAGGGGTTCAAGAGACCCAGTACTTC.

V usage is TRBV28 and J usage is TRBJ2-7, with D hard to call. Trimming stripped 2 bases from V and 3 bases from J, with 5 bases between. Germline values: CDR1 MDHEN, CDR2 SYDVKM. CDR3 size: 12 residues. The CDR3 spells CASSLVNYEQYF. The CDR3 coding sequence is TGTGCCAGCAGTTTAGTCAACTACGAGCAGTACTTC.

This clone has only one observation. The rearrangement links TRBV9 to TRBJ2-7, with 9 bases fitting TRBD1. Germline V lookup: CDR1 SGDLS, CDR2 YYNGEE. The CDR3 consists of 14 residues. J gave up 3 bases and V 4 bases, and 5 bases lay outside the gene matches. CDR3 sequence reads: CASSPQTGGYEQYF. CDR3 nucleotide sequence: TGTGCCAGCAGCCCACAGACAGGGGGCTACGAGCAGTACTTC.

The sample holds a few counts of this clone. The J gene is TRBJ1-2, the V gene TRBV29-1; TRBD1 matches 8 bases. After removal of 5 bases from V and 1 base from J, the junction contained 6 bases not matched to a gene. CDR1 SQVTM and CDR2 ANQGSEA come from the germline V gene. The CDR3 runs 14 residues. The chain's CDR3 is CSVWDRRFNYGYTF. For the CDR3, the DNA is TGCAGCGTTTGGGACAGGCGATTTAACTATGGCTACACCTTC.

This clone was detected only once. CDR3 region: CASSYSDSSNWEQYF. CDR3 nucleotides: TGTGCCAGCAGTTACTCAGACTCCTCTAATTGGGAGCAGTACTTC. The V gene is TRBV6-5, the J gene TRBJ2-7, with no clear D. Germline assignment: CDR1 MNHEY and CDR2 SVGAGI. With 0 bases removed from V and 7 bases from J, the gap between germline ends came to 16 bases. The CDR3 totals 15 residues.

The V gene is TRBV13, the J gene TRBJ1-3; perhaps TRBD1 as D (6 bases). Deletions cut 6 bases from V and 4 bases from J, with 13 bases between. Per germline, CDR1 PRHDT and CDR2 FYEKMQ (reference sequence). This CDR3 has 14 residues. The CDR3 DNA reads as TGTGCCAGCAGACCGCGGGGGGGCGGAAACACCATATATTTT. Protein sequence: CASRPRGGGNTIYF. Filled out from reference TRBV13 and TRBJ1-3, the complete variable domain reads AAGVIQSPRHLIKEKRETATLKCYPIPRHDTVYWYQQGPGQDPQFLISFYEKMQSDKGSIPDRFSAQQFSDYHSELNMSSLELGDSALYFCASRPRGGGNTIYFGEGSWLTVV.

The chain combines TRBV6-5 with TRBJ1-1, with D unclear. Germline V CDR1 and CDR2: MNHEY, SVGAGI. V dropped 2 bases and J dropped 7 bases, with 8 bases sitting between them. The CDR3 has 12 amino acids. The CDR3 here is CASSYRGGEAFF. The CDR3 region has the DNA TGTGCCAGCAGTTACCGAGGCGGTGAAGCTTTCTTT.

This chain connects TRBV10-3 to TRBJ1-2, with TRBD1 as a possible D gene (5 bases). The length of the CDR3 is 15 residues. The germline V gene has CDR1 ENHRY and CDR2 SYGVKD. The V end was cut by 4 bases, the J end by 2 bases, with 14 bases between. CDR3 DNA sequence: TGTGCCATCAGTGTCGGCGGGGGGGAGAACTATGGCTACACCTTC. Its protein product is CAISVGGGENYGYTF.

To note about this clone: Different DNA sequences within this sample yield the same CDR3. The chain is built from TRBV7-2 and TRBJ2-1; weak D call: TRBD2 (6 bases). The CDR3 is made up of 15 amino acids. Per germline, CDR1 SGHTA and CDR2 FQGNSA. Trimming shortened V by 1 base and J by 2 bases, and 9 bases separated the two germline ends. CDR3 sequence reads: CASSLGSGPYNEQFF. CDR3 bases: TGTGCCAGCAGCTTAGGGAGCGGGCCCTACAATGAGCAGTTCTTC. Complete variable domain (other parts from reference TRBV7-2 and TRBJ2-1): GAGVSQSPSNKVTEKGKDVELRCDPISGHTALYWYRQSLGQGLEFLIYFQGNSAPDKSGLPSDRFSAERTGGSVSTLTIQRTQQEDSAVYLCASSLGSGPYNEQFFGPGTRLTVL.

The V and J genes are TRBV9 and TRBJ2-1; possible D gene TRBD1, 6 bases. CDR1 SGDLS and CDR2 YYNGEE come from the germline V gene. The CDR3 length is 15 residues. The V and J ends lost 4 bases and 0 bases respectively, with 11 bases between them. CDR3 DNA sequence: TGTGCCAGCAGCAAACAGGGAAGCTCCTACAATGAGCAGTTCTTC. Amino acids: CASSKQGSSYNEQFF.